The T cell receptor beta chain described here comes from a study of T cells in Graves' hyperthyroidism and ophthalmopathy. At least ten counts were recorded for this clonotype. V lost 5 bases to trimming and J lost 5 bases, with 13 bases between them. Germline V lookup: CDR1 SGHTA, CDR2 FQGNSA. The CDR3 runs to 13 residues. RNA transcripts gave rise to amplified TCR beta CDR3 regions. Primed by the HTBI set, a first-round RT-PCR was run on the TCR CDR3. One entry per CDR3 protein results from TCRdb running MiXCR on the multiplex PCR reads. The sample holds just under 750,000 distinct CDR3 sequences, under 45% seen once.

This clonotype was obtained from a woman aged 40 to 50 with Graves' hyperthyroidism. The sequenced sample consisted of blood. The genes are TRBV7-2 and TRBJ2-7; D unresolved. Written as DNA, the CDR3 is TGTGCCAGCAGCGCCGGAGCATCCCACGAGCAGTACTTC. Its translation is CASSAGASHEQYF.